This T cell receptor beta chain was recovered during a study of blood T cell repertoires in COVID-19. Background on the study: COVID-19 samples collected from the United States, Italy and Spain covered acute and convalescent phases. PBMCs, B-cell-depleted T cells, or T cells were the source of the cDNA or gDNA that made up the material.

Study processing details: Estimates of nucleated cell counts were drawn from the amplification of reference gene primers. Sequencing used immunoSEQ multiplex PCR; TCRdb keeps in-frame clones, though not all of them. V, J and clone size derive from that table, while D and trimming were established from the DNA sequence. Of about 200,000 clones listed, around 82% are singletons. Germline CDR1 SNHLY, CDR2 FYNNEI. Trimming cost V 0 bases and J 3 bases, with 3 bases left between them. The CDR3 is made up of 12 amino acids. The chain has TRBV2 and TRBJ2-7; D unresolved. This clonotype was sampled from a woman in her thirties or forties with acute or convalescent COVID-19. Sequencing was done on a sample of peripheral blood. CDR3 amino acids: CASSEASYEQYF. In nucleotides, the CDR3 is TGTGCCAGCAGTGAAGCGAGCTACGAGCAGTACTTC.